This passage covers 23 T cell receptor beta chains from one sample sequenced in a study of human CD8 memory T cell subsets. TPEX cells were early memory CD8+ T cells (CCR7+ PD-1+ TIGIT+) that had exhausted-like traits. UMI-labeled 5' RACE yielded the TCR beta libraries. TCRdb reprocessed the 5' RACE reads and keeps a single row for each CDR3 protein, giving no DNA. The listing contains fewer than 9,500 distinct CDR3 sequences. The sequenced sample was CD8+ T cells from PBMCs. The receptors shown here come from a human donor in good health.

This CDR3 reads CASSFPQEYSGANVLTF. V is TRBV12-3 or TRBV12-4 and J is TRBJ2-6; without DNA, the TCRdb call of TRBD1 cannot be checked. The CDR3 has 17 amino acids.

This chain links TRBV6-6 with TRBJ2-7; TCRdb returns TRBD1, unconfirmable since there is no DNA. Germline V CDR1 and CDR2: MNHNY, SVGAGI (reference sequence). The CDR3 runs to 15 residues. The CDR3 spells CASSPGQIYSYEQYF.

The CDR3: CASSLGATTQETQYF. This chain joins TRBV7-7 and TRBJ2-5; with no DNA, the TCRdb D assignment of TRBD2 cannot be verified. Germline assignment: CDR1 SSHAT and CDR2 FNYEAQ (reference sequence). The length of the CDR3 is 15 residues.

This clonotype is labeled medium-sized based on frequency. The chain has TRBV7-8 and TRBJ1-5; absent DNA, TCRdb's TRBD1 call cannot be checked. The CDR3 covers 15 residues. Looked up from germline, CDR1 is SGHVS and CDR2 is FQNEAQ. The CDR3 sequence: CASSVTLQGTQPQHF.

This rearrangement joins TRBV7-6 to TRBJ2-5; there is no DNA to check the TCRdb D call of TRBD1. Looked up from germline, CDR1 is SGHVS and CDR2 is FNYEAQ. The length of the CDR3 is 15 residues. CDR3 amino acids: CASSLGAGDGETQYF. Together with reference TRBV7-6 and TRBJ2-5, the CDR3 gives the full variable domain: GAGVSQSPRYKVTKRGQDVALRCDPISGHVSLYWYRQALGQGPEFLTYFNYEAQQDKSGLPNDRFSAERPEGSISTLTIQRTEQRDSAMYRCASSLGAGDGETQYFGPGTRLLVL.

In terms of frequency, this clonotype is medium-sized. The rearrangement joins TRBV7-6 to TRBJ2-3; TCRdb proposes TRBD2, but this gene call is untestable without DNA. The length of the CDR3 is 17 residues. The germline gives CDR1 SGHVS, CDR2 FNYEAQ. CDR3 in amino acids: CASSLEGTSAFTDTQYF.

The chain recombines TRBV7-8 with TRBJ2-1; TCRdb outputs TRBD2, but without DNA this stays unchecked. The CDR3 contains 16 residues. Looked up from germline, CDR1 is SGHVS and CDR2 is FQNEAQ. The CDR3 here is CASSGFSGGHYNEQFF. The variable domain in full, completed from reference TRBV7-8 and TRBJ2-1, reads GAGVSQSPRYKVAKRGQDVALRCDPISGHVSLFWYQQALGQGPEFLTYFQNEAQLDKSGLPSDRFFAERPEGSVSTLKIQRTQQEDSAVYLCASSGFSGGHYNEQFFGPGTRLTVL.

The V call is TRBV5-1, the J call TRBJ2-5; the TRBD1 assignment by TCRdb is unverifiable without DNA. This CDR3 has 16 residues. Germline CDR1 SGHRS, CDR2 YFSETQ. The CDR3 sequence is CASSPDVGRYHEIEYF.

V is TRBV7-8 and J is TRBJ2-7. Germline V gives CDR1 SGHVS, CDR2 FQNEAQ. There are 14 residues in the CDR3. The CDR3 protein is CASSLEAHAYEQYF.

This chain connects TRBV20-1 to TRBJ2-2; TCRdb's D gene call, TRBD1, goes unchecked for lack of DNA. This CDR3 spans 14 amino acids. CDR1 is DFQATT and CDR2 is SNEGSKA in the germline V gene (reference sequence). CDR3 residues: CSAERGSSTGELFF.

The chain's CDR3 is CASSLTSGSEQFF. This rearrangement joins TRBV4-1 to TRBJ2-1; as DNA is missing, the TRBD2 call by TCRdb cannot be tested. Germline V gene data show CDR1 as MGHRA and CDR2 as YSYEKL. CDR3 length: 13 residues.

CDR3 amino acids: CASSFRGPPETQYF. V and J are TRBV14 and TRBJ2-5; as DNA is missing, the TRBD2 call by TCRdb cannot be tested. CDR3 length: 14 residues. Germline V gene lookup returns CDR1 SGHDN and CDR2 FVKESK.

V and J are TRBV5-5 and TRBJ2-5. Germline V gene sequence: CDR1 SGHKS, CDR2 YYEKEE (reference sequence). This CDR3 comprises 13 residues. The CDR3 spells CASTPESQETQYF.

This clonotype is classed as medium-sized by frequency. This CDR3 reads CASSSRQVYNSPLHF. This rearrangement joins TRBV28 to TRBJ1-6; TCRdb selects TRBD1, and the lack of DNA leaves this call unchecked. The germline V gene encodes CDR1 MDHEN and CDR2 SYDVKM. CDR3 length: 15 amino acids.

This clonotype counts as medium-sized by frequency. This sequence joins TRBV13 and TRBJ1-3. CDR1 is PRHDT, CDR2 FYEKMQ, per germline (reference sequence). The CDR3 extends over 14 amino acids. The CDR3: CASSLGQTGNTIYF.

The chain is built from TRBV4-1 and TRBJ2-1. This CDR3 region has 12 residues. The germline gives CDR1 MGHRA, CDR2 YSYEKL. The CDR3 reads CASSPNQNEQFF.

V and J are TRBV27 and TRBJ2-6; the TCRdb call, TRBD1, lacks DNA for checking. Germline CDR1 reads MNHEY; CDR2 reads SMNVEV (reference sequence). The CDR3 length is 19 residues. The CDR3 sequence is CASSLTPGAAPFGANVLTF.

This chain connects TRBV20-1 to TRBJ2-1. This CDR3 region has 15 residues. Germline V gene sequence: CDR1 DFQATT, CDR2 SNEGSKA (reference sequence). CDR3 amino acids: CSAIDLAGLYNEQFF.

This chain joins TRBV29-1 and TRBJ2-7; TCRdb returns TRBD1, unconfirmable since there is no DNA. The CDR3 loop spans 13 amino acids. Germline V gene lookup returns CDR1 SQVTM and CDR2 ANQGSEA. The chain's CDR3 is CSVAPYRANEQYF.

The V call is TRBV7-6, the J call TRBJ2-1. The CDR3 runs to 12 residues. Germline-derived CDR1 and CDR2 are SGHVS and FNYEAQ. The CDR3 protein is CASSFLFNEQFF.

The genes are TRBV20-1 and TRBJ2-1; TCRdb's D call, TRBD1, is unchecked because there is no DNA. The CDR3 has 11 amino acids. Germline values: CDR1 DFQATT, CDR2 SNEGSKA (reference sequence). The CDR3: CSAGRGNEQFF.

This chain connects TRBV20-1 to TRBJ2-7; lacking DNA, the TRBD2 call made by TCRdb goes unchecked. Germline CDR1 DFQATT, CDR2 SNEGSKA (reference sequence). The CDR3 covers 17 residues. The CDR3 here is CSARLPSGRASGVEQYF.

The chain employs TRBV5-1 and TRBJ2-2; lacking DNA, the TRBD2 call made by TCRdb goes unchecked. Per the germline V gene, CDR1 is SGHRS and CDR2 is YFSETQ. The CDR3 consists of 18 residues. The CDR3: CASSLALAGAPSTGELFF. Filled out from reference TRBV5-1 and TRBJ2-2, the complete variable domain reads KAGVTQTPRYLIKTRGQQVTLSCSPISGHRSVSWYQQTPGQGLQFLFEYFSETQRNKGNFPGRFSGRQFSNSRSEMNVSTLELGDSALYLCASSLALAGAPSTGELFFGEGSRLTVL.